These T cell receptor beta chains were read from a single sample in a study of yellow fever vaccine responses in identical twins. TCRdb processed the RT-PCR reads anew with MiXCR; each CDR3 protein has one entry. The profile shows about 19,000 distinct CDR3 sequences, approximately 70% of them singletons. This specimen consisted of T cells from blood (PBMCs), unsorted or a sorted subset (not recorded which), obtained before or after yellow fever vaccination (not recorded which). Every receptor here comes from a woman aged 18-35 years who received the yellow fever vaccine. The CDR3 runs from the conserved cysteine through the conserved F or W. D genes are given only for firm matches. For some rows the clone size is stated as once, few or many, or as a class when expanded; others skip it.

v_gene	d_gene	j_gene	abundance	CDR3aa	CDR3nt
TRBV4-2	-	TRBJ2-1	-	CASSQDRRDNEQFF	TGTGCCAGCAGCCAAGATAGAAGAGACAATGAGCAGTTCTTC
TRBV7-9	-	TRBJ2-5	-	CAVRGADETQYF	TGTGCCGTCCGGGGGGCGGATGAGACCCAGTACTTC
TRBV5-1	-	TRBJ1-1	-	CASSRDTSWTTEAFF	TGCGCCAGCAGCCGGGACACCTCCTGGACAACTGAAGCTTTCTTT
TRBV6-2/TRBV6-3	TRBD1	TRBJ2-5	few	CASRSGTARETQYF	TGTGCCAGCAGATCTGGGACAGCGCGCGAGACCCAGTACTTC
TRBV2	TRBD2	TRBJ2-3	-	CASTRTSGTDTQYF	TGTGCCAGCACCCGGACTAGCGGGACAGATACGCAGTATTTT
TRBV7-6	-	TRBJ2-5	-	CASSLGAIQETQYF	TGTGCCAGCAGCCTAGGGGCTATACAAGAGACCCAGTACTTC
TRBV11-1	TRBD1	TRBJ2-3	-	CASSVRGLVVDTQYF	TGTGCCAGCAGCGTAAGGGGGCTAGTGGTGGATACGCAGTATTTT
TRBV5-4	-	TRBJ2-3	-	CASSRGTADTQYF	TGTGCCAGCAGCCGGGGGACGGCAGATACGCAGTATTTT
TRBV12-3/TRBV12-4	TRBD1	TRBJ1-5	-	CASSSVQGMGNQPQHF	TGTGCCAGCAGTTCAGTACAGGGGATGGGCAATCAGCCCCAGCATTTT
TRBV3-1	-	TRBJ1-2	-	CASSQVGAADGYTF	TGTGCCAGCAGCCAGGTGGGCGCCGCGGATGGCTACACCTTC
TRBV7-6	-	TRBJ1-4	few	CASSLVVWEKLFF	TGTGCCAGCAGCTTAGTAGTTTGGGAAAAACTGTTTTTT
TRBV5-2	-	TRBJ2-7	-	CASNYHYEQYF	TGTGCCAGCAACTATCACTACGAGCAGTACTTC
TRBV7-9	-	TRBJ2-1	-	CASSPGNSPKEQFF	TGTGCCAGCAGCCCGGGAAACAGCCCTAAGGAGCAGTTCTTC
TRBV6-2/TRBV6-3	-	TRBJ2-3	few	CASSYSVTKDTQYF	TGTGCCAGCAGTTACTCGGTCACTAAAGATACGCAGTATTTT
TRBV29-1	TRBD1	TRBJ1-3	-	CSVGTGLNSGNTIYF	TGCAGCGTAGGGACAGGCCTCAACTCTGGAAACACCATATATTTT
TRBV29-1	-	TRBJ1-2	-	CSVARVKGYTF	TGCAGCGTTGCCAGGGTTAAGGGCTACACCTTC
TRBV11-1	TRBD2	TRBJ2-1	-	CASSAASGRMFF	TGTGCCAGCAGCGCGGCGAGCGGGAGGATGTTCTTC
TRBV12-3/TRBV12-4	-	TRBJ1-2	-	CASTFGLNYGYTF	TGTGCCAGCACCTTCGGTCTTAACTATGGCTACACCTTC
TRBV19	TRBD2	TRBJ2-3	few	CASSRAGAGTDTQYF	TGTGCCAGTAGCCGAGCGGGAGCAGGCACAGATACGCAGTATTTT
TRBV12-3/TRBV12-4	-	TRBJ2-4	-	CASSLFGDDIQYF	TGTGCCAGCAGTTTATTCGGGGACGACATTCAGTACTTC
TRBV2	TRBD1	TRBJ2-2	-	CASAGQALLGSTGELFF	TGTGCCAGCGCCGGACAGGCCCTTTTAGGGAGTACCGGGGAGCTGTTTTTT
TRBV29-1	TRBD1	TRBJ2-5	-	CSAIGQGLEAQYF	TGCAGCGCTATCGGACAGGGGCTAGAGGCCCAGTACTTC
TRBV6-1	-	TRBJ2-7	-	CASSPALWTSSYEQYF	TGTGCCAGCAGCCCCGCCCTCTGGACTTCCTCCTACGAGCAGTACTTC
TRBV6-1	-	TRBJ1-2	once	CASRLTGKNYGYTF	TGTGCCAGCAGACTTACAGGGAAAAACTATGGCTACACCTTC
TRBV2	-	TRBJ1-2	-	CASSDTLLYGYTF	TGTGCCAGCAGTGATACGTTACTCTATGGCTACACCTTC
TRBV12-3/TRBV12-4	TRBD2	TRBJ2-2	-	CASIQTSGTTGELFF	TGTGCCAGCATCCAGACTAGCGGGACCACCGGGGAGCTGTTTTTT
TRBV12-3/TRBV12-4	TRBD1	TRBJ1-2	-	CASSSWGTGAGYGYTF	TGTGCCAGCAGTTCATGGGGGACAGGAGCGGGCTATGGCTACACCTTC
TRBV28	-	TRBJ1-5	-	CASSFGGRGIDQPQHF	TGTGCCAGCAGTTTCGGCGGCAGGGGAATCGATCAGCCCCAGCATTTT
TRBV20-1	-	TRBJ2-6	-	CSARQGGWANVLTF	TGCAGTGCTAGACAGGGTGGCTGGGCCAACGTCCTGACTTTC
TRBV5-5	-	TRBJ2-7	-	CASTSFTGNQYEQYF	TGTGCCAGCACCTCCTTCACGGGGAATCAATACGAGCAGTACTTC
TRBV7-8	-	TRBJ2-3	-	CASSLGRNLDTQYF	TGTGCCAGCAGCTTAGGCCGAAACTTAGATACGCAGTATTTT
TRBV11-1	-	TRBJ2-1	-	CASSTRDTNSYNEQFF	TGTGCCAGCAGCACCCGGGACACCAACTCCTACAATGAGCAGTTCTTC
TRBV20-1	TRBD1	TRBJ1-2	-	CSANPGQGVYGYTF	TGCAGTGCTAACCCAGGACAGGGGGTGTATGGCTACACCTTC
TRBV7-9	-	TRBJ2-2	-	CASSLTGLGGELFF	TGTGCCAGCAGCTTAACAGGGCTTGGCGGGGAGCTGTTTTTT
TRBV28	TRBD1	TRBJ2-5	few	CASGTGILQETQYF	TGTGCCAGCGGGACAGGCATCTTACAAGAGACCCAGTACTTC
TRBV13	-	TRBJ2-3	-	CASSGALGPDTQYF	TGTGCCAGCTCTGGGGCGCTCGGGCCAGATACGCAGTATTTT
TRBV2	-	TRBJ2-1	-	CASYATPSYNEQFF	TGTGCCAGCTATGCGACTCCTTCCTACAATGAGCAGTTCTTC
TRBV29-1	-	TRBJ2-1	-	CSVGQGWSYNEQFF	TGCAGCGTCGGGCAGGGATGGTCCTACAATGAGCAGTTCTTC
TRBV6-1	-	TRBJ2-7	-	CASSSGPPYEQYF	TGTGCCAGCAGCTCCGGCCCTCCCTACGAGCAGTACTTC
TRBV29-1	-	TRBJ2-5	-	CSVNKQETQYF	TGCAGCGTTAACAAGCAAGAGACCCAGTACTTC
TRBV14	TRBD1	TRBJ2-2	-	CASSQGQGAYTGELFF	TGTGCCAGCAGCCAAGGACAGGGGGCGTACACCGGGGAGCTGTTTTTT
TRBV12-3/TRBV12-4	-	TRBJ1-5	-	CASSLEGKSQPQHF	TGTGCCAGCAGTTTAGAGGGGAAATCTCAGCCCCAGCATTTT
TRBV29-1	TRBD1	TRBJ1-4	-	CSANGQGGNEKLFF	TGCAGCGCCAACGGACAGGGTGGGAATGAAAAACTGTTTTTT
TRBV7-6	TRBD2	TRBJ2-1	-	CASSPGTSGRNGFF	TGTGCCAGCAGCCCGGGGACTAGCGGGAGGAATGGGTTCTTC
TRBV24-1	TRBD1	TRBJ1-2	-	CATSDQTGGDYGYTF	TGTGCCACCAGTGATCAGACAGGGGGGGACTATGGCTACACCTTC
TRBV7-8	-	TRBJ1-4	-	CASSLGYGDEKLFF	TGTGCCAGCAGCTTAGGTTACGGGGATGAAAAACTGTTTTTT
TRBV18	TRBD1	TRBJ2-7	-	CASSPQGQGFYEQYF	TGTGCCAGCTCACCACAGGGACAGGGATTCTACGAGCAGTACTTC
TRBV19	TRBD1	TRBJ1-2	-	CASSTLTGANYGYTF	TGTGCCAGTAGTACCCTGACAGGGGCCAACTATGGCTACACCTTC
TRBV11-2	-	TRBJ2-1	once	CASSLNRDNEQFF	TGTGCCAGCAGTCTGAACCGGGACAATGAGCAGTTCTTC
TRBV20-1	-	TRBJ2-1	-	CSEVEDSNEQFF	TGCAGTGAAGTTGAGGACTCCAATGAGCAGTTCTTC
TRBV7-7	-	TRBJ2-1	few	CASSLGALSYNEQFF	TGTGCCAGCAGCTTAGGGGCTCTCTCCTACAATGAGCAGTTCTTC
TRBV12-3/TRBV12-4	-	TRBJ2-3	-	CASSLMTDTQYF	TGTGCCAGCAGTTTAATGACAGATACGCAGTATTTT